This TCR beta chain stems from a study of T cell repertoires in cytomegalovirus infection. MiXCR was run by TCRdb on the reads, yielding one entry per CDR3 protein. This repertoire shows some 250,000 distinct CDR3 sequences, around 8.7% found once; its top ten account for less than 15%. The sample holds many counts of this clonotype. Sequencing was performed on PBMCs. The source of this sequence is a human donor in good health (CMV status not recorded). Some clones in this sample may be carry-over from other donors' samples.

This CDR3 reads CASRAPRAGNQPQHF. In DNA form, the CDR3 reads TGTGCCAGCAGAGCGCCCCGGGCCGGGAATCAGCCCCAGCATTTT. This rearrangement joins TRBV28 to TRBJ1-5; D is ambiguous. CDR1 and CDR2 (germline): MDHEN, SYDVKM. V gave up 6 bases and J gave up 4 bases, with 16 bases separating them. The CDR3 consists of 15 residues.